This T cell receptor beta chain was sequenced in a study of vaccination effects on CD4 cells after COVID-19. Across the whole study: Everyone in the study got two shots of either the BNT162b2 or mRNA-1273 vaccine.

The V gene's germline CDR1 is SGHDN and CDR2 FVKESK. The CDR3 runs 14 residues. Trimming removed 7 bases at V and 0 bases at J, with 9 bases between. With respect to this clone: Antigen specificity is unknown.

Measured with immunoSEQ multiplex PCR; TCRdb has only the in-frame clones, and not every one. Among fewer than 25,000 clones listed, about two thirds were seen once. Antigen-specific CD4+ T cells were first expanded with viral peptide pools by the ViraFEST assay and only then sequenced. When roughly eleven days of culture had elapsed, CD4+ T cells were isolated. Previously uninfected by SARS-CoV-2, the vaccine recipients also showed negative nucleocapsid antibodies. Source: CD4+ T cells from PBMCs cultured with HCoV-NL63 spike peptides, taken before COVID-19 vaccination. This TCR was sampled from a human donor who received a COVID-19 vaccine. The chain recombines TRBV14 with TRBJ2-2; no definite D call. CDR3 residues: CASTVGPNTGELFF. The CDR3 region has the DNA TGTGCCAGCACAGTAGGACCGAACACCGGGGAGCTGTTTTTT.